One and the same sample provided the 25 T cell receptor beta chains below, sequenced in a study of blood T cell repertoires in COVID-19. Assay: immunoSEQ multiplex PCR; the TCRdb copy retains only in-frame clones and omits some. The table has about 200,000 clones, about 86% seen once. Sequencing input: peripheral blood. The receptor source for this set is a woman aged 45-60 years with acute or convalescent COVID-19.

The chain carries TRBV28 and TRBJ1-1, with unresolved D. This CDR3 contains 13 residues. Trimming shortened V by 7 bases and J by 0 bases, and 9 bases separated the two germline ends. The germline CDR1 and CDR2 sequences are MDHEN and SYDVKM. The CDR3 nucleotides are TGTGCCAGCACCCTACAGTTGAACACTGAAGCTTTCTTT. Translating it yields CASTLQLNTEAFF.

This rearrangement joins TRBV7-2 to TRBJ2-4; TRBD1 matches at 7 bases. The CDR3 runs 16 residues. The germline CDR1 and CDR2 sequences are SGHTA and FQGNSA. Trimming took 2 bases from V and 5 from J; bases not matched to a gene: 9. CDR3 loop: CASSLRQGMGQNIQYF. CDR3 coding DNA: TGTGCCAGCAGCTTACGACAGGGTATGGGGCAAAACATTCAGTACTTC.

The V and J genes are TRBV4-3 and TRBJ1-2; 12 nucleotides line up with TRBD1. V was pared by 0 bases and J by 4 bases, with 15 bases of the junction left unmatched. CDR3 length: 20 residues. CDR1 is LGHNA, CDR2 YSLEER, per germline. The CDR3: CASSQDWEPGQGAPSYGYTF. CDR3 coding DNA: TGCGCCAGCAGCCAAGATTGGGAACCGGGACAGGGGGCTCCTAGCTATGGCTACACCTTC.

This clone has only a few counts. The rearrangement links TRBV7-6 to TRBJ2-1; TRBD2 is a possible D gene (5 bases). Germline CDR1 is SGHVS and CDR2 is FNYEAQ. Trimming shortened V by 5 bases and J by 1 base, and 18 bases separated the two germline ends. The CDR3 is 17 residues long. This CDR3 reads CASSPWVAGSSYNEQFF. CDR3 coding DNA: TGTGCCAGCAGCCCCTGGGTGGCGGGTTCTTCCTACAATGAGCAGTTCTTC.

V usage is TRBV11-3 and J usage is TRBJ2-5, with D perhaps matching TRBD2 (6 bases). Germline V gene lookup returns CDR1 SGHNT and CDR2 YENEEA. Trimming shortened V by 4 bases and J by 5 bases, and 14 bases separated the two germline ends. The CDR3 is 14 residues long. This CDR3 is CASSSAVGGETQYF. The CDR3 nucleotides read TGTGCCAGCAGCTCGGCCGTTGGGGGGGAGACCCAGTACTTC.

The gene calls are TRBV6-5 and TRBJ1-4, with unresolved D. V shed 7 bases and J shed 3 bases, with 6 bases lying between them. This CDR3 has 12 residues. Germline V gene data show CDR1 as MNHEY and CDR2 as SVGAGI. The DNA for the CDR3 is TGTGCCAGCACAGGATCTAATGAAAAACTGTTTTTT. It encodes CASTGSNEKLFF.

This chain connects TRBV4-3 to TRBJ1-1; 7 bases fit TRBD1. V lost 2 bases and J lost 1; bases outside the gene matches: 4. This CDR3 region has 15 residues. Germline loops: CDR1 LGHNA, CDR2 YSLEER. As DNA, the CDR3 is TGCGCCAGCAGCCAACCCAGGGGGGCGAACACTGAAGCTTTCTTT. Amino acids: CASSQPRGANTEAFF.

V usage is TRBV5-1 and J usage is TRBJ2-5; tentative D call: TRBD1 (6 bases). The germline V and J ends were trimmed by 0 bases and 2 bases, with 11 bases remaining between them. The CDR3 sequence is 15 residues long. Germline CDR1 and CDR2: SGHRS and YFSETQ. This CDR3 reads CASSLVTGLQETQYF. The CDR3, as DNA: TGCGCCAGCAGCTTGGTCACAGGGTTACAAGAGACCCAGTACTTC.

The genes are TRBV5-1 and TRBJ2-5, with a tentative D call TRBD2 (6 bases). The germline CDR1 and CDR2 sequences are SGHRS and YFSETQ. V shed 8 bases and J shed 0 bases, with 14 bases lying between them. This CDR3 contains 14 residues. CDR3 sequence reads: CASHMGGNQETQYF. As DNA, the CDR3 is TGCGCCAGTCATATGGGAGGCAACCAAGAGACCCAGTACTTC.

V gene TRBV12-3 or TRBV12-4 combines with J gene TRBJ1-5; the match to TRBD1 covers 7 bases. CDR3 size: 12 residues. The J segment lost 13 bases and the V segment lost 3 bases, leaving 6 bases of the junction unmatched. CDR3 amino acids: CASSFGRDRQHF. In DNA, the CDR3 is TGTGCCAGCAGTTTTGGTCGGGACAGACAGCATTTT.

V usage is TRBV6-5 and J usage is TRBJ1-1; no firm D call. This CDR3 spans 15 amino acids. Germline CDR1 MNHEY, CDR2 SVGAGI. Trimming left V 7 bases short and J 0 bases short, with 15 bases between. CDR3 coding DNA: TGTGCCAGCACATCCCCGGGGATCTTGAACACTGAAGCTTTCTTT. This gives the protein CASTSPGILNTEAFF.

CDR3 DNA sequence: TGTGCCAGCAGCCAAGCAGGGTGGGATCAGCCCCAGCATTTT. Its protein is CASSQAGWDQPQHF. The chain links TRBV4-2 to TRBJ1-5, with D possibly TRBD1 on 5 matching bases. Between the trimmed V and J ends, which lost 1 base and 5 bases, there was a span of 9 bases. Germline lookup yields CDR1 LGHNA and CDR2 YNFKEQ. The CDR3 length is 14 residues.

V usage is TRBV7-2 and J usage is TRBJ1-1, with a tentative D call TRBD1 (6 bases). The CDR3 runs to 17 residues. Germline CDR1 and CDR2: SGHTA and FQGNSA. V lost 2 bases and J 1 base, leaving 17 bases between the germline ends. CDR3 loop: CASSLSAVATGNTEAFF. The DNA of the CDR3 is TGTGCCAGCAGCTTATCGGCCGTGGCGACAGGGAACACTGAAGCTTTCTTT.

The rearrangement uses TRBV9 and TRBJ2-2; the D gene is possibly TRBD2 (5 bases). Trimming took off 4 bases at V and 7 bases at J, with 11 bases between the two ends. The CDR3 sequence is 13 residues long. The germline CDR1 and CDR2 sequences are SGDLS and YYNGEE. The CDR3 DNA is TGTGCCAGCAGCTCCCGCGAGGGCGGGGAGCTGTTTTTT. Translating gives CASSSREGGELFF.

The CDR3 spells CASSPQNTGRATGNTIYF. The CDR3 bases are TGTGCCAGCTCACCACAAAATACAGGGAGGGCCACTGGAAACACCATATATTTT. This chain connects TRBV18 to TRBJ1-3, with D maybe TRBD1 (6 bases). Germline V gene data show CDR1 as KGHSH and CDR2 as LQKENI. The V end was cut by 1 base, the J end by 2 bases, with 18 bases between. The CDR3 has 18 residues.

The rearrangement joins TRBV30 to TRBJ2-3; 7 nucleotides line up with TRBD2. The germline V gene encodes CDR1 GTSNPN and CDR2 SVGIG (reference sequence). There are 13 residues in the CDR3. V shed 5 bases and J 1 base; nucleotides not matched to a gene: 3. In nucleotides, the CDR3 is TGTGCCTGGGGTGGGGGGGGCACAGATACGCAGTATTTT. Its translation is CAWGGGGTDTQYF.

Only a few counts were recorded for this clone. The V gene is TRBV24-1, the J gene TRBJ2-7; D is perhaps TRBD1 (6 bases). This CDR3 spans 16 amino acids. Germline CDR1 is KGHDR and CDR2 is SFDVKD. V shed 1 base and J shed 4 bases, with 16 bases lying between them. The CDR3 reads CATSDFDRSAVYEQYF. CDR3 DNA sequence: TGTGCCACCAGTGATTTCGACAGGTCCGCAGTATACGAGCAGTACTTC.

The chain uses TRBV3-1 (or the pseudogene TRBV3-2) and TRBJ2-7; 14 nucleotides match TRBD2. J gave up 7 bases and V 4 bases, and 6 bases lay outside the gene matches. The CDR3 consists of 15 residues. CDR1 is LGHDT and CDR2 is YNNKEL in the germline V gene (reference sequence). CDR3 coding DNA: TGTGCCAGCAGCCCTCGACTAGCGGGGGGGCCGGAGCAGTACTTC. Its translation: CASSPRLAGGPEQYF.

This clone showed up just a few times. The chain joins TRBV29-1 to TRBJ1-4, with D tentatively TRBD1 (6 bases). CDR1 and CDR2 from the germline V gene are SQVTM and ANQGSEA. The V and J ends lost 1 base and 0 bases respectively, with 6 bases between them. The CDR3 loop spans 14 amino acids. In DNA, the CDR3 is TGCAGCGTTGAAGGGACAGCAACTAATGAAAAACTGTTTTTT. It yields the protein CSVEGTATNEKLFF.

This chain joins TRBV4-3 and TRBJ1-1, with 9 nucleotides matching TRBD1. The CDR3 is made up of 14 amino acids. The V segment lost 3 bases and the J segment 5 bases; nucleotides outside the gene matches: 4. Germline CDR1 is LGHNA and CDR2 is YSLEER. The CDR3 DNA is TGCGCCAGCAGCCAGAGAGACAGGGGGACTGAAGCTTTCTTT. Its translation is CASSQRDRGTEAFF.

The table lists this clone with a few counts. The V gene is TRBV12-3 or TRBV12-4, the J gene TRBJ2-5; D possibly corresponds to TRBD2 (6 bases). The CDR3 is 12 amino acids. The ends were cut back, 7 bases at V and 2 bases at J, with 8 bases in the middle. The CDR3 DNA reads TGTGCCAGCACCGGGGGTCAAGAGACCCAGTACTTC. Its protein product is CASTGGQETQYF.

This clone was found a few times. This chain connects TRBV3-1 (or the pseudogene TRBV3-2) to TRBJ2-1; D unresolved. V gave up 3 bases and J gave up 6 bases, with 15 bases separating them. CDR1 LGHDT and CDR2 YNNKEL come from the germline V gene (reference sequence). The CDR3 contains 15 residues. The CDR3 here is CASSQISSLGNEQFF. The CDR3 bases are TGTGCCAGCAGCCAGATCTCTAGTTTGGGCAATGAGCAGTTCTTC.

J is TRBJ1-1 and V is TRBV6-5; TRBD1 agrees at 8 bases. Germline V gives CDR1 MNHEY, CDR2 SVGAGI. CDR3 length: 15 amino acids. V lost 0 bases to trimming and J lost 10 bases; unmatched junction nucleotides: 10. The CDR3 nucleotides are TGTGCCAGCAGTTACTCGAATGCAGGGGGCTCGAGAGCTTTCTTT. Its protein product is CASSYSNAGGSRAFF.

The rearrangement joins TRBV24-1 to TRBJ1-1, with 7 bases aligning to TRBD1. With V trimmed by 7 bases and J by 2 bases, 6 bases remained unmatched. The length of the CDR3 is 14 residues. The germline gives CDR1 KGHDR, CDR2 SFDVKD. The CDR3 DNA sequence: TGTGCCACCAGATCTGGGACAGCAAACACTGAAGCTTTCTTT. Encoded protein: CATRSGTANTEAFF.

This clone was counted a few times. This rearrangement joins TRBV19 to TRBJ2-2, with D possibly matching TRBD2 (6 bases). V lost 5 bases, J lost 2 bases, and 15 bases lay in between. The CDR3 contains 16 residues. CDR1 and CDR2 from the germline V gene are LNHDA and SQIVND (reference sequence). As DNA, the CDR3 is TGTGCCAGTAGTGTCTACGGGACTCTCAACACCGGGGAGCTGTTTTTT. Its protein is CASSVYGTLNTGELFF.